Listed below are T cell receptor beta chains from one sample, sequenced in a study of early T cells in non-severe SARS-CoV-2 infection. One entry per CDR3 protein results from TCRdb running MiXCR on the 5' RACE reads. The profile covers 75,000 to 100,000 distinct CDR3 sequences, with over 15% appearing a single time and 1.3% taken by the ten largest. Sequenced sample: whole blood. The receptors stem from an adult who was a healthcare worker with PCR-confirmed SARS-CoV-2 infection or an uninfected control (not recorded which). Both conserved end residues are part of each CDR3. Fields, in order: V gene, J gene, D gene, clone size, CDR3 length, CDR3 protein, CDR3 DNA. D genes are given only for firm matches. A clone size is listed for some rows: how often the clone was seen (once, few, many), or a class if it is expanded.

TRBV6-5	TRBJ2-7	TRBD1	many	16	CASSYSSGQGSYEQYF	TGTGCCAGCAGTTACTCGAGTGGACAGGGGTCCTACGAGCAGTACTTC
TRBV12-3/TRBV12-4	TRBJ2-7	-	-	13	CASSPAGRGEQYF	TGTGCCAGCAGTCCCGCGGGGCGAGGCGAGCAGTACTTC
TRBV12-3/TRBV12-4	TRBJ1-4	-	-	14	CASSRGTRLEKLFF	TGTGCCAGTTCCCGCGGGACTCGGTTGGAAAAACTGTTTTTT
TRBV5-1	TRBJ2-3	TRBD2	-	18	CASSLALLAGGSTDTQYF	TGCGCCAGCAGCTTGGCGCTACTAGCGGGGGGCAGCACAGATACGCAGTATTTT
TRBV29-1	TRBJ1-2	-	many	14	CSVVGASSNYGYTF	TGCAGCGTTGTAGGCGCCAGTTCTAACTATGGCTACACCTTC
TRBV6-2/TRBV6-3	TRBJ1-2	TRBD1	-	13	CASSRDSGNGYTF	TGTGCCAGCAGTCGGGACAGTGGAAATGGCTACACCTTC
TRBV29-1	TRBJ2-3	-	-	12	CAYWGAADTQYF	TGCGCCTACTGGGGGGCCGCAGATACGCAGTATTTT
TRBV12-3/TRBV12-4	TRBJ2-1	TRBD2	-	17	CASSGTSGLASYNEQFF	TGTGCCAGCAGTGGGACTAGCGGGTTAGCTAGCTACAATGAGCAGTTCTTC
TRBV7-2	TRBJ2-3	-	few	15	CASSLVGSFTDTQYF	TGTGCCAGCAGCTTAGTCGGGTCATTCACAGATACGCAGTATTTT
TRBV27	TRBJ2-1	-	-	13	CASSTRHYNEQFF	TGTGCCAGCAGTACGAGACACTACAATGAGCAGTTCTTC
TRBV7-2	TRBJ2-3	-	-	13	CASSLLGADTQYF	TGTGCCAGCAGCTTATTGGGGGCGGATACGCAGTATTTT
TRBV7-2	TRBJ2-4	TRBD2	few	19	CASSFSGAGAGVTKNIQYF	TGTGCCAGCAGCTTTAGCGGGGCGGGAGCGGGCGTGACCAAAAACATTCAGTACTTC
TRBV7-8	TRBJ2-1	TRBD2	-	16	CASLDGKRGVRNEQFF	TGTGCCAGCTTAGATGGGAAGCGGGGAGTTCGGAATGAGCAGTTCTTC
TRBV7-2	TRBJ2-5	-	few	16	CASSSVTRTQPGTQYF	TGTGCCAGCAGCTCAGTGACTAGAACGCAACCAGGGACCCAGTACTTC
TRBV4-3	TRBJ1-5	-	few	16	CASSQHLGKARQPQHF	TGCGCCAGCAGCCAACATTTGGGAAAGGCTCGGCAGCCCCAGCATTTT
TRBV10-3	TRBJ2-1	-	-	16	CAISEPDSPPYNEQFF	TGTGCCATCAGTGAGCCGGACAGTCCCCCCTACAATGAGCAGTTCTTC
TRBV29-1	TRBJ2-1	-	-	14	CSVVQAADYNEQFF	TGCAGCGTTGTTCAGGCCGCAGACTACAATGAGCAGTTCTTC
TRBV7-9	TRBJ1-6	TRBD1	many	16	CASSYDRDRGRSPLHF	TGTGCCAGCAGCTATGACCGGGACAGGGGGCGATCACCCCTCCACTTT
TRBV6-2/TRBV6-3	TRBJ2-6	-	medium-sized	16	CASSPQGDSGANVLTF	TGTGCCAGCAGCCCACAGGGCGACTCTGGTGCCAACGTCCTGACTTTC
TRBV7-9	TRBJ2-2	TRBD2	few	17	CASRGLAGRLNTGELFF	TGTGCCAGCAGGGGACTAGCGGGAAGATTGAACACCGGGGAGCTGTTTTTT
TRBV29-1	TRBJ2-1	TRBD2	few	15	CSVEASSGLDNEQFF	TGCAGCGTTGAAGCGTCTAGCGGGTTGGACAATGAGCAGTTCTTC
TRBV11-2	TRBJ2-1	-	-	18	CASSLEGRGGSSHNEQFF	TGTGCCAGCAGCTTAGAAGGGCGTGGCGGTAGCTCCCACAATGAGCAGTTCTTC
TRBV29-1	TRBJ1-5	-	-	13	CSVRGGGNQPQHF	TGCAGCGTGAGGGGGGGAGGCAATCAGCCCCAGCATTTT
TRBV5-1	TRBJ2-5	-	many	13	CASSLWDAETQYF	TGCGCCAGCAGCTTGTGGGATGCGGAGACCCAGTACTTC
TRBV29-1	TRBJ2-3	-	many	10	CSVQRDTQYF	TGCAGCGTCCAAAGAGATACGCAGTATTTT
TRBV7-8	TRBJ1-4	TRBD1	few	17	CASNPGQGGVGNEKLFF	TGTGCCAGCAACCCGGGACAGGGTGGGGTCGGTAATGAAAAACTGTTTTTT
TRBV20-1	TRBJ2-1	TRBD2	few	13	CSARLAGVGEQFF	TGCAGTGCTAGACTAGCGGGAGTAGGTGAGCAGTTCTTC